This T cell receptor (beta chain) was captured in a study of long-term antiretroviral therapy in people with HIV. Sequencing used immunoSEQ v3.0 at survey level. Assay: immunoSEQ multiplex PCR; the TCRdb copy retains only in-frame clones and omits some. The sample has 30,000 to 40,000 clones, 94% seen once. Study conclusions and caveats: There were no data on ART adherence, viral resistance or therapy changes, a gap that limits inferences about post-ART repertoire changes. Collection of the blood, which took place between about 2003 and 2017, possibly occurred under older ART regimens.

Details on this clone: What it binds is not known.

Treatment of all HIV participants took place in the United States. Cryopreserved PBMC, at 1-10 million per sample, were present before DNA extraction. The sample in question was unsorted PBMCs, obtained just over 5 years after starting antiretroviral therapy. The TCR comes from a woman aged 50 to 65 with HIV.

Here the CDR3 DNA reads TGCGCCAGCAGCTTCCCGGGGCAGTACGAGCAGTACTTC. Translation: CASSFPGQYEQYF. The genes are TRBV5-1 and TRBJ2-7, with D possibly called TRBD1 or TRBD2 (5 bases each). Germline V CDR1 and CDR2: SGHRS, YFSETQ. This CDR3 contains 13 residues. Trimming left V 2 bases short and J 4 bases short, with 10 bases between.